What follows are 11 T cell receptor beta chains derived from one specimen sequenced in a study of T cell repertoires in aging, cancer and after chemotherapy. TRB rearrangements spanning V, D and J were amplified using mixed TRB-A/B primers. A single record per CDR3 protein comes from TCRdb applying MiXCR to the multiplex PCR reads. Of some 5,300 distinct CDR3 sequences in the sample, roughly 29% were seen once. Peripheral blood genomic DNA, not sorted cells or RNA, was the template. Specimen: blood. The receptors come from a human donor in good health.

This clonotype appeared a few times. The chain recombines TRBV5-4 with TRBJ2-4; D call uncertain. Trimming stripped 4 bases from V and 4 bases from J, with 12 bases between. The CDR3 sequence is 14 residues long. Germline V gives CDR1 SGHNT, CDR2 YYREEE (reference sequence). The CDR3 loop is CASSPASSKNIQYF. In nucleotides, the CDR3 is TGTGCCAGCAGCCCCGCCTCGTCAAAAAACATTCAGTACTTC. The full variable domain, in which reference TRBV5-4 and TRBJ2-4 provide the parts outside the CDR3, is ETGVTQSPTHLIKTRGQQVTLRCSSQSGHNTVSWYQQALGQGPQFIFQYYREEENGRGNFPPRFSGLQFPNYSSELNVNALELDDSALYLCASSPASSKNIQYFGAGTRLSVL.

This clonotype is labeled medium-sized (0.01 to 0.1%). The J gene is TRBJ2-3, the V gene TRBV6-5, with 12 bases that match TRBD2. CDR3 length equals 17 residues. Germline CDR1 reads MNHEY; CDR2 reads SVGAGI. The V segment lost 5 bases and the J segment 3 bases; nucleotides outside the gene matches: 9. The CDR3 nucleotides read TGTGCCAGCAGTCCGCGGACTAGCGGGGTGCGGACAGATACGCAGTATTTT. Translating it yields CASSPRTSGVRTDTQYF.

This rearrangement joins TRBV4-1 to TRBJ2-3, with 7 bases matching TRBD1. The CDR3 covers 16 residues. The V gene end was trimmed by 0 bases and the J gene end by 2 bases; junction bases not matched to a gene: 5. Germline loops: CDR1 MGHRA, CDR2 YSYEKL. The CDR3: CASSQEKGAYTDTQYF. Written as DNA, the CDR3 is TGCGCCAGCAGCCAAGAGAAGGGGGCCTACACAGATACGCAGTATTTT.

This clonotype qualifies as medium-sized. V and J are TRBV27 and TRBJ1-5; D might be TRBD1 (5 bases). The CDR3 runs 11 residues. The germline CDR1 and CDR2 sequences are MNHEY and SMNVEV (reference sequence). The V and J ends lost 3 bases and 14 bases respectively, with 11 bases between them. For the CDR3, the DNA is TGTGCCAGCAGTTTTCGGGGGAATGAGCATTTT. This encodes CASSFRGNEHF.

Details on this clonotype: One end of the junction does not line up with germline, which may come from a read error. V is TRBV18 and J is TRBJ1-4; D call uncertain. Germline V gene data show CDR1 as KGHSH and CDR2 as LQKENI. The CDR3 extends over 13 amino acids. CDR3 region: CASPPPGREKLFF. In DNA, the CDR3 is TGTGCCAGCCCACCACCGGGTAGGGAAAAACTGTTTTTT.

The chain links TRBV5-8 to TRBJ1-3, with D unresolved. The ends were cut back, 0 bases at V and 4 bases at J, with 8 bases in the middle. CDR1 SGHTS and CDR2 YDEGEE come from the germline V gene. The CDR3 runs 14 residues. The CDR3 protein is CASSLGLLGNTIYF. As DNA, the CDR3 is TGTGCCAGCAGCTTGGGCCTATTAGGAAACACCATATATTTT.

There are a few counts of this clonotype. The rearrangement joins TRBV15 to TRBJ2-5, with 9 positions matching TRBD2. Germline V lookup: CDR1 LNHNV, CDR2 YYDKDF (reference sequence). The CDR3 sequence is 15 residues long. V lost 0 bases to trimming and J lost 5 bases; unmatched junction nucleotides: 4. CDR3 sequence (DNA): TGTGCCACCAGCAGAGATCGGACTAGCGATGAGACCCAGTACTTC. This encodes CATSRDRTSDETQYF. Full variable domain (outside the CDR3, taken from reference TRBV15 and TRBJ2-5): DAMVIQNPRYQVTQFGKPVTLSCSQTLNHNVMYWYQQKSSQAPKLLFHYYDKDFNNEADTPDNFQSRRPNTSFCFLDIRSPGLGDTAMYLCATSRDRTSDETQYFGPGTRLLVL.

In this sample, this clonotype turned up a few times. The chain joins TRBV27 to TRBJ2-7; 9 positions agree with TRBD1. The CDR3 consists of 15 residues. Looked up from germline, CDR1 is MNHEY and CDR2 is SMNVEV (reference sequence). The V gene end was trimmed by 6 bases and the J gene end by 2 bases; junction bases not matched to a gene: 8. The CDR3: CASRQQGAIPYEQYF. CDR3 sequence (DNA): TGTGCCAGCAGACAACAGGGGGCGATCCCCTACGAGCAGTACTTC.

This chain joins TRBV27 and TRBJ1-2; D call uncertain. Trimming removed 5 bases at V and 5 bases at J, with 15 bases between. The CDR3 extends over 14 amino acids. Germline V gene lookup returns CDR1 MNHEY and CDR2 SMNVEV (reference sequence). As DNA, the CDR3 is TGTGCCAGCAGTCTGACGAGGTCTTCTTATGGCTACACCTTC. Translating gives CASSLTRSSYGYTF.

This clonotype has just a few counts. The V call is TRBV6-5, the J call TRBJ1-4; D is perhaps TRBD1 (5 bases). The CDR3 is 11 residues long. Trimming cost V 8 bases and J 12 bases, with 13 bases left between them. The germline gives CDR1 MNHEY, CDR2 SVGAGI. The CDR3: CASLFGGELFF. As DNA, the CDR3 is TGTGCCAGCCTGTTCGGGGGTGAACTGTTTTTT.

This clonotype appeared a few times. The V and J genes are TRBV5-4 and TRBJ2-5; D call uncertain. Per the germline V gene, CDR1 is SGHNT and CDR2 is YYREEE (reference sequence). This CDR3 is built from 16 residues. The V gene lost 0 bases and the J gene lost 2 bases, with 14 bases spanning the gap. The CDR3: CASSLGGKSKQETQYF. DNA for the CDR3: TGTGCCAGCAGCTTGGGTGGTAAAAGCAAGCAAGAGACCCAGTACTTC.